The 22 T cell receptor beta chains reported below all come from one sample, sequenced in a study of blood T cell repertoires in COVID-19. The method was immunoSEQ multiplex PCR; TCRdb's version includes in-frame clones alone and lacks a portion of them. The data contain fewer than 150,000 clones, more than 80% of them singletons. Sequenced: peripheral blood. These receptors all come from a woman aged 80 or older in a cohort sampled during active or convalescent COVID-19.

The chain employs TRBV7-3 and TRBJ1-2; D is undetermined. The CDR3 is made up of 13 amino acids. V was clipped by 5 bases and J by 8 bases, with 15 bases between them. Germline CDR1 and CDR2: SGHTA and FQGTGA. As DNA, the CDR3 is TGTGCCAGCAGCCGCCCGGGTGGAGACGGCTACACCTTC. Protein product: CASSRPGGDGYTF. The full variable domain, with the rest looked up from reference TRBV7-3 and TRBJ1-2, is GAGVSQTPSNKVTEKGKYVELRCDPISGHTALYWYRQSLGQGPEFLIYFQGTGAADDSGLPNDRFFAVRPEGSVSTLKIQRTERGDSAVYLCASSRPGGDGYTFGSGTRLTVV.

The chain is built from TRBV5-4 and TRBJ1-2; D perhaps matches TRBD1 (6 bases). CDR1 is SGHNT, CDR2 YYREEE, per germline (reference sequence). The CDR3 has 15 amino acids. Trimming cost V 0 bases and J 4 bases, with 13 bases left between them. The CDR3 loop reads CASSLGGRGAYGYTF. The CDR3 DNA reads TGTGCCAGCAGCTTGGGCGGCAGGGGTGCCTATGGCTACACCTTC.

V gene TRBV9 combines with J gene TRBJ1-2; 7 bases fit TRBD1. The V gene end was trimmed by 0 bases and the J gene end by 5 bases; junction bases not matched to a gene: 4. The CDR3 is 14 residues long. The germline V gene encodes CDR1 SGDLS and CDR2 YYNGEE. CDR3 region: CASSVAAQGYGYTF. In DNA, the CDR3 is TGTGCCAGCAGCGTAGCTGCACAGGGGTATGGCTACACCTTC.

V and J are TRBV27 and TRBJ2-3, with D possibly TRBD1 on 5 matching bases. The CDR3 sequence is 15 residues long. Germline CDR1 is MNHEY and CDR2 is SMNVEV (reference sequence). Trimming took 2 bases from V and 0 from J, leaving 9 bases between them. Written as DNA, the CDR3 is TGTGCCAGCAGTTTAAGACAGCTGAGCACAGATACGCAGTATTTT. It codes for CASSLRQLSTDTQYF.

The CDR3 is CASSQEWGAFKGYTF. The CDR3 DNA follows: TGTGCCAGCAGCCAAGAGTGGGGAGCTTTCAAGGGCTACACCTTC. The chain combines TRBV3-1 (or the pseudogene TRBV3-2) with TRBJ1-2, with unresolved D. The CDR3 has 15 amino acids. V lost 0 bases, J lost 8 bases, and 16 bases lay in between. Germline lookup yields CDR1 LGHDT and CDR2 YNNKEL (reference sequence).

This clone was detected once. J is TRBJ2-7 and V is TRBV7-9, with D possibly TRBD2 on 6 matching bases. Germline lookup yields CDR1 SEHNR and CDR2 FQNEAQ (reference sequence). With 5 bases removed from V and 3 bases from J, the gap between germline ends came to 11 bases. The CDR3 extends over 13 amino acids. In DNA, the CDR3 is TGTGCCAGCAGCCACGGGGGTCGCTACGAGCAGTACTTC. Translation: CASSHGGRYEQYF. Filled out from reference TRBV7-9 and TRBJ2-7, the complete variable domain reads DTGVSQNPRHKITKRGQNVTFRCDPISEHNRLYWYRQTLGQGPEFLTYFQNEAQLEKSRLLSDRFSAERPKGSFSTLEIQRTEQGDSAMYLCASSHGGRYEQYFGPGTRLTVT.

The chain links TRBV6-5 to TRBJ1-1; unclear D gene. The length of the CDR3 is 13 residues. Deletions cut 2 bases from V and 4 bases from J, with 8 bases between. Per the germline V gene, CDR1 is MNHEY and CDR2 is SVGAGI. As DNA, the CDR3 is TGTGCCAGCAGTTACGTCGGGTCCACTGAAGCTTTCTTT. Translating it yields CASSYVGSTEAFF.

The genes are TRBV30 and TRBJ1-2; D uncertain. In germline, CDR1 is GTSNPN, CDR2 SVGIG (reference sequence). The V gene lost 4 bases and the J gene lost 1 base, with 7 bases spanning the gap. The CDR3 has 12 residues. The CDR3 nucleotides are TGTGCCTGGACGGGAGATAACTATGGCTACACCTTC. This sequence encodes CAWTGDNYGYTF.

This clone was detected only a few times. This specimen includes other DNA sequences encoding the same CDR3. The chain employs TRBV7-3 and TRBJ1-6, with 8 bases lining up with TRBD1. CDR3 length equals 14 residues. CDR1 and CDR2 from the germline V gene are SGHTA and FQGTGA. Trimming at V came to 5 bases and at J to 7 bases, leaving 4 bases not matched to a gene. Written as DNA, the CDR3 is TGTGCCAGCAGCCCAGGGGGCGCGAATTCACCCCTCCACTTT. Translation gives CASSPGGANSPLHF.

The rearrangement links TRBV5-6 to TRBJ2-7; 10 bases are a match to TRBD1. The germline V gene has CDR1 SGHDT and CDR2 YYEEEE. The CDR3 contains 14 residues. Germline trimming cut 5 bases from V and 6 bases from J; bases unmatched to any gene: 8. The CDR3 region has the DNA TGTGCCAGCAGTTATTTGGGACAGGGGTCCGAGCAGTACGTC. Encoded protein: CASSYLGQGSEQYV.

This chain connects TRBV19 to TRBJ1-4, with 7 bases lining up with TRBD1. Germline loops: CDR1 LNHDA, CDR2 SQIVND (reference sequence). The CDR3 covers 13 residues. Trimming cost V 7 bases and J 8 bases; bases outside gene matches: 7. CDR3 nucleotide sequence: TGTGCCAGTAAGGGGGCCGTCGGGGAAAAACTGTTTTTT. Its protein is CASKGAVGEKLFF.

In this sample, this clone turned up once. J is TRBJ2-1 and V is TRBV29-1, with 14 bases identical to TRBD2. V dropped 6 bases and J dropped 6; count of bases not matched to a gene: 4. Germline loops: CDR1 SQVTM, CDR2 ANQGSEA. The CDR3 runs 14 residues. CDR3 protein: CSVGTSGGVNEQFF. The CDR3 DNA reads TGCAGCGTAGGGACTAGCGGGGGTGTCAATGAGCAGTTCTTC.

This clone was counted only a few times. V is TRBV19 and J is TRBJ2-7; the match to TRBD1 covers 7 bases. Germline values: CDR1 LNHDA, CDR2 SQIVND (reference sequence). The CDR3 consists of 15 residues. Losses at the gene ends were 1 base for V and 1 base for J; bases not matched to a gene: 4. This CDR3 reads CASSIGGTESYEQYF. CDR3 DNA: TGTGCCAGTAGTATAGGAGGGACAGAGTCCTACGAGCAGTACTTC.

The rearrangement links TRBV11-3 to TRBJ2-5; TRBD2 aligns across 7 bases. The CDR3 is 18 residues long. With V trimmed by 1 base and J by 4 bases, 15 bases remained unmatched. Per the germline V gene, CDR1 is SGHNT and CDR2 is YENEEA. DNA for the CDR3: TGTGCCAGCAGCTTAGGAAGGTCAGCGGGGCCCCTCCCAGAGACCCAGTACTTC. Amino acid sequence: CASSLGRSAGPLPETQYF. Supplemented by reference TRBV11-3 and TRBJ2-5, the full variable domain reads EAGVVQSPRYKIIEKKQPVAFWCNPISGHNTLYWYLQNLGQGPELLIRYENEEAVDDSQLPKDRFSAERLKGVDSTLKIQPAELGDSAVYLCASSLGRSAGPLPETQYFGPGTRLLVL.

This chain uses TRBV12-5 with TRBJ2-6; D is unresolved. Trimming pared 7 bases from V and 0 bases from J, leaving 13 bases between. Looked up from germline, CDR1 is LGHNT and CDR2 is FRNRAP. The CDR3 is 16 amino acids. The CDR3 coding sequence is TGTGCTAGTGCCCTCCAGGTCGGCTCTGGGGCCAACGTCCTGACTTTC. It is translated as CASALQVGSGANVLTF.

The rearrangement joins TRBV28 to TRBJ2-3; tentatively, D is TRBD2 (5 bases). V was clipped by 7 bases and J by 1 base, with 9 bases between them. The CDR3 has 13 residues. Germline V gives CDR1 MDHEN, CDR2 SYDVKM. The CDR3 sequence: CASNVGGTDTQYF. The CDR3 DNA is TGTGCCAGCAACGTGGGAGGCACAGATACGCAGTATTTT.

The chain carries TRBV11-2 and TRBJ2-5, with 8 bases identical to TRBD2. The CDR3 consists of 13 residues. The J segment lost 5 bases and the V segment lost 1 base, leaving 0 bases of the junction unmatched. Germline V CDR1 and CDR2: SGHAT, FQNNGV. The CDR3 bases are TGTGCCAGCAGCTTAGCGGGAGGGGAGACCCAGTACTTC. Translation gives CASSLAGGETQYF. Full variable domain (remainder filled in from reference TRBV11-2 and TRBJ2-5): EAGVAQSPRYKIIEKRQSVAFWCNPISGHATLYWYQQILGQGPKLLIQFQNNGVVDDSQLPKDRFSAERLKGVDSTLKIQPAKLEDSAVYLCASSLAGGETQYFGPGTRLLVL.

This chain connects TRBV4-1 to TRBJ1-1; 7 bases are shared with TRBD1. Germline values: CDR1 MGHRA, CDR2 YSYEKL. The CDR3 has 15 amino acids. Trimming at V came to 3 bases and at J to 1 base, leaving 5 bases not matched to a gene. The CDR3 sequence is CASSQTGTANTEAFF. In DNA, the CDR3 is TGCGCCAGCAGCCAGACCGGGACAGCGAACACTGAAGCTTTCTTT.

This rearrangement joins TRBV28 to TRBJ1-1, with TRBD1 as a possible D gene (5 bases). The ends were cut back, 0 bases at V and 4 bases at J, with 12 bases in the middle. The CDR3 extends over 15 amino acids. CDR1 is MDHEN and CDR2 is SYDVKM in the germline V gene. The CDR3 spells CASSLWGSQGTEAFF. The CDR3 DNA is TGTGCCAGCAGTTTATGGGGCAGTCAGGGCACTGAAGCTTTCTTT.

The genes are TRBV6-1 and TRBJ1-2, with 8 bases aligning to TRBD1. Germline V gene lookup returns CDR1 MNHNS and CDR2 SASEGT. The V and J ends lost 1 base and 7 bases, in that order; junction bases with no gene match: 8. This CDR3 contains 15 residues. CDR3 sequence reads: CASSEVGPGGGGYTF. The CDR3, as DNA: TGTGCCAGCAGTGAAGTTGGGCCAGGGGGCGGTGGCTACACCTTC.

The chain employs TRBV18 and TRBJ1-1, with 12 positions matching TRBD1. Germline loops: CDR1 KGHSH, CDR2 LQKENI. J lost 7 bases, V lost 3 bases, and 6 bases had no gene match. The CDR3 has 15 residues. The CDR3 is CASSPGQGARGEAFF. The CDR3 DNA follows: TGTGCCAGCTCACCGGGACAGGGGGCGCGAGGTGAAGCTTTCTTT.

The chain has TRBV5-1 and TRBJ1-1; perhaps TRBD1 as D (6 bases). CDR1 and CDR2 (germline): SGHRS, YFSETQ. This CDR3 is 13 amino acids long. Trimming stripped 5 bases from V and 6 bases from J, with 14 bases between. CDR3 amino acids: CASSVTGVPEAFF. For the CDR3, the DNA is TGCGCCAGCAGTGTGACAGGAGTCCCTGAAGCTTTCTTT.